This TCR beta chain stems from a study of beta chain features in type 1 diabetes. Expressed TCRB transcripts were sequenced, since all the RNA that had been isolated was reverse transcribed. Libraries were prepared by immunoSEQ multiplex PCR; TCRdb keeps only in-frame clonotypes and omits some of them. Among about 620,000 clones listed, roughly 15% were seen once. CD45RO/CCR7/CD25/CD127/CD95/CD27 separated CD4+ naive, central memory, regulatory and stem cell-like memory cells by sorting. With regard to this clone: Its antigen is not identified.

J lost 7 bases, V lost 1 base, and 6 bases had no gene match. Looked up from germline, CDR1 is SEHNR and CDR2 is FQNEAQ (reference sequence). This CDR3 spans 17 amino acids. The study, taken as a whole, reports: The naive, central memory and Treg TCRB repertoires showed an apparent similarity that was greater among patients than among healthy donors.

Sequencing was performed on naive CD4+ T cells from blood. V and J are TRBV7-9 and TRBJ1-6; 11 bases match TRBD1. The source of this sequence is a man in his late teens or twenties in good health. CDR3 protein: CASSLGGTGGLNSPLHF. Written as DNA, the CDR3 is TGTGCCAGCAGCTTAGGTGGGACAGGGGGTCTGAATTCACCCCTCCACTTT.